This T cell receptor beta chain was sequenced in a study of Graves' ophthalmopathy and Graves' hyperthyroidism. TCR beta CDR3 regions were amplified from RNA transcripts. Second-round multiplex PCR came after a first-round RT-PCR that employed HTBI primers. MiXCR, applied by TCRdb to the multiplex PCR reads, yields one record per CDR3 protein. The sample has roughly 410,000 distinct CDR3 sequences; 15% are singletons. This clonotype has a count of ten or more. What it binds is unknown. The J segment lost 8 bases and the V segment lost 1 base, leaving 18 bases of the junction unmatched. The CDR3 loop spans 20 amino acids. Findings and caveats of the study: Ophthalmopathy progression was predicted with about 67% sensitivity and about 72% specificity.

The TCR was taken from a young woman with stable Graves' hyperthyroidism. The sample consisted of peripheral blood. The genes are TRBV12-3 or TRBV12-4 and TRBJ2-2; 11 nucleotides agree with TRBD2. CDR3 coding DNA: TGTGCCAGCAGTTTAGGCGAGGGGCTAGCGGGGGGAATCCCCTTGGGGGAGCTGTTTTTT. This encodes CASSLGEGLAGGIPLGELFF.